This T cell receptor beta chain comes out of a study of blood T cell repertoires in COVID-19. Overall study context: PBMCs, B-cell-depleted T cells, or T cells provided the cDNA or gDNA that made up the material.

Per the original data handling: Counts of nucleated cells, estimated from reference gene primer amplification, were obtained. Profiling relied on immunoSEQ multiplex PCR, and the TCRdb table lists in-frame clones only, not all of them. The V and J calls and the clone size are those of that table, but D and trimming were determined from the DNA. The table includes some 180,000 clones, 70% to 80% detected once. Seattle-derived patients entered the study during active infection and were followed longitudinally. The CDR3 sequence is 15 residues long. CDR1 and CDR2 from the germline V gene are SGHRS and YFSETQ. V shed 4 bases, J shed 7 bases, and the junction held 11 bases outside the gene matches.

This TCR came from a woman in her thirties or forties with COVID-19, enrolled during active disease. Input material: peripheral blood. The J gene is TRBJ2-1, the V gene TRBV5-1, with 7 nucleotides matching TRBD1. The CDR3 loop is CASSPMDRTANEQFF. The CDR3 nucleotides are TGCGCCAGCAGCCCGATGGACAGGACCGCGAATGAGCAGTTCTTC.